Listed below are T cell receptor beta chains from one sample, sequenced in a study of beta chain features in type 1 diabetes. The data were produced by immunoSEQ multiplex PCR, yet TCRdb's version contains in-frame clones alone and is incomplete. The repertoire includes more than 250,000 clones, roughly 25% of them detected once, and roughly 0.011% sits in the top ten. The sequenced sample was naive CD4+ T cells from blood. The receptor source for this set is a woman in her thirties with type 1 diabetes. The CDR3 runs from the conserved cysteine through the conserved F or W. The D gene is left open where the match is weak. The size entry is marked missing in some rows and otherwise reads once, few, many or a size class.

D: .; V: TRBV29-1; size: once; J: TRBJ2-5; DNA: TGCAGCGTTGAAGATGCACAGGGTCCAGAGACCCAGTACTTC; CDR3: CSVEDAQGPETQYF
D: .; V: TRBV28; size: few; J: TRBJ1-2; DNA: TGTGCCAGCAGTTTACCCGGGACTTCAGCCTATGGCTACACCTTC; CDR3: CASSLPGTSAYGYTF
D: .; V: TRBV19; size: few; J: TRBJ1-1; DNA: TGTGCCAGTAGTCCCAATGGAGGGAGGGGGACTGAAGCTTTCTTT; CDR3: CASSPNGGRGTEAFF
D: TRBD2; V: TRBV4-1; size: few; J: TRBJ2-7; DNA: TGCGCCAGCAGCCAAGGACTGCTAGCGGGACTCCACGAGCAGTACTTC; CDR3: CASSQGLLAGLHEQYF
D: .; V: TRBV30; size: .; J: TRBJ2-5; DNA: TGTGCCTGGAGTGTACTGATGAGGGAAGAGACCCAGTACTTC; CDR3: CAWSVLMREETQYF
D: TRBD1; V: TRBV7-3; size: .; J: TRBJ1-2; DNA: TGTGCCAGCAGCGAATCGACAGGGGCGGTATATGGCTACACCTTC; CDR3: CASSESTGAVYGYTF
D: .; V: TRBV7-9; size: .; J: TRBJ1-1; DNA: TGTGCCAGCAGCTTAGTAGACACTGAAGCTTTCTTT; CDR3: CASSLVDTEAFF
D: TRBD1; V: TRBV7-8; size: once; J: TRBJ1-2; DNA: TGTGCCAGCAGTCGGACAGGGGAGGATGGCTACACCTTC; CDR3: CASSRTGEDGYTF
D: .; V: TRBV2; size: .; J: TRBJ2-3; DNA: TGTGCCAGCACCATGGGCCAGGTAGCGGATACGCAGTATTTT; CDR3: CASTMGQVADTQYF
D: .; V: TRBV28; size: few; J: TRBJ1-2; DNA: TGTGCCAGCGGGTCGGGTCCTTCCAACTATGGCTACACCTTC; CDR3: CASGSGPSNYGYTF
D: .; V: TRBV28; size: few; J: TRBJ2-7; DNA: TGTGCCAGCAGTCCCCCCCTTGACAGGCCCGAGCAGTACTTC; CDR3: CASSPPLDRPEQYF
D: .; V: TRBV25-1; size: few; J: TRBJ2-5; DNA: TGTGCCAGCATGGTTGGAGCGCGGATTTCAGAGACCCAGTACTTC; CDR3: CASMVGARISETQYF
D: TRBD1; V: TRBV5-1; size: .; J: TRBJ2-5; DNA: TGCGCCAGCAGCGACGGACAGGGGTCCCAAGAGACCCAGTACTTC; CDR3: CASSDGQGSQETQYF
D: .; V: TRBV29-1; size: .; J: TRBJ1-1; DNA: TGCAGCGCGAGGGGAGGGCCCAACACTGAAGCTTTCTTT; CDR3: CSARGGPNTEAFF
D: .; V: TRBV14; size: .; J: TRBJ2-3; DNA: TGTGCCAGCAGCCAAGCTCAGCGAGATACGCAGTATTTT; CDR3: CASSQAQRDTQYF
D: .; V: TRBV4-1; size: few; J: TRBJ2-7; DNA: TGCGCCAGCAGCCAAGGTCCAGGGAAGGACGAGCAGTACTTC; CDR3: CASSQGPGKDEQYF